This T cell receptor (beta chain) was recovered during a study of CD8+ T cells in alopecia areata. Findings of the study overall: Scalp specimens additionally yield sequences from normal skin's resident alphabeta T cells. Researchers report lesional scalp, most notably alopecia totalis/universalis, outstripped normal scalp in clonality.

Comment on this clone: Antigen specificity is unknown.

Reverse transcribed after extraction, RNA yielded cDNA as the sequencing template. Clones were read by immunoSEQ multiplex PCR, and TCRdb kept only the in-frame ones, dropping some. This table has 140,000 to 150,000 clones, less than 65% appearing once. Between the trimmed V and J ends, which lost 4 bases and 4 bases, there was a span of 11 bases. CDR1 and CDR2 (germline): LNHNV, YYDKDF (reference sequence). This CDR3 comprises 14 residues. The sequencing sample was made of CD8+ T cells sorted from blood. This sequence was found in a human donor in good health. V and J are TRBV15 and TRBJ1-5; D unresolved. This chain's CDR3 is CATSMIPVNQPQHF. The DNA for the CDR3 is TGTGCCACCAGCATGATACCGGTGAATCAGCCCCAGCATTTT.